This TCR beta chain was documented in a study of T cell responses to AZD1222 COVID-19 vaccine. Study information: Second doses were pooled across both intervals (about 4 or about 12 weeks). Study-wide results and limits: A rise in Spike-specific TCR breadth and depth followed two AZD1222 doses. Variant regions that are unmutated are reportedly the target of nearly half of spike-specific TCRs.

Clones were sequenced by immunoSEQ multiplex PCR, and TCRdb holds only the in-frame ones, with some missing. The repertoire includes 150,000 or so clones, around 90% of them detected once, and under 2% sits in the top ten. This CDR3 spans 12 amino acids. CDR1 MNHEY and CDR2 SVGAGI come from the germline V gene. Trimming cost V 4 bases and J 6 bases, with 9 bases left between them. Concerning this clone itself: What it binds is unknown.

The sequence came from an adult in good health. The sample was peripheral blood, taken on day 0 of AZD1222 vaccination. This rearrangement joins TRBV6-5 to TRBJ1-1, with unresolved D. Written as DNA, the CDR3 is TGTGCCAGCAGTTCCCGGAGGGCTGAAGCTTTCTTT. Translation: CASSSRRAEAFF.